These T cell receptor beta chains were read from a single sample in a study of tumor-infiltrating lymphocytes in primary liver carcinoma. One entry per CDR3 protein results from TCRdb running MiXCR on the multiplex PCR reads. The sample has roughly 190,000 distinct CDR3 sequences, around four fifths seen once. Sample: tumor tissue from primary liver carcinoma. Receptor source: a man aged 35 to 55 with primary liver carcinoma and hepatitis B virus infection. Each CDR3 is given with its conserved first and last residue. D genes are given only for firm matches. The size of a clone is reported for some rows only, either as once, few or many, or as a class for expanded clones.

CDR3 length | J gene | D gene | V gene | clone size | CDR3 protein | CDR3 DNA
15 | TRBJ2-7 | NA | TRBV4-1 | NA | CTGIQVGPNSYEQYF | TGCACCGGCATCCAAGTCGGGCCCAACTCCTACGAGCAGTACTTC
14 | TRBJ1-4 | NA | TRBV6-5 | NA | CASRMIQLMKNCFF | NA
14 | TRBJ2-5 | NA | TRBV6-1 | NA | CASSDGRDQETHYF | TGTGCCAGCAGTGACGGCAGGGACCAAGAGACCCATTACTTC
13 | TRBJ2-7 | NA | TRBV29-1 | NA | CSARAPANPEQYF | TGCAGCGCCCGTGCTCCAGCTAATCCCGAGCAGTACTTC
16 | TRBJ2-5 | NA | TRBV4-2 | NA | CASSQVHLDVQETQYF | TGTGCCAGCAGCCAGGTTCACCTGGACGTACAAGAGACCCAGTACTTC
15 | TRBJ2-5 | NA | TRBV11-2 | NA | CASCYRQEGRETQYF | TGTGCAAGCTGCTACCGGCAGGAGGGCCGGGAGACCCAGTACTTC
11 | TRBJ2-1 | NA | TRBV6-6 | NA | CASSSRYEQLF | TGTGCCAGCTCGAGTCGGTATGAGCAGCTCTTC
14 | TRBJ2-3 | NA | TRBV11-2 | NA | CASRLDGNTDTQYF | TGTGCCAGCAGATTAGATGGGAATACAGATACGCAGTATTTT
15 | TRBJ2-7 | NA | TRBV11-2 | NA | CVSSLGTRPTEEQYF | TGTGTCAGCAGCTTGGGAACAAGACCTACGGAAGAGCAATACTTC
20 | TRBJ2-7 | TRBD2 | TRBV11-2 | NA | CASSLREARTSGISSYEQYF | TGTGCCAGCAGCTTGAGGGAGGCGAGGACTAGCGGGATCAGCTCCTACGAGCAGTACTTC
15 | TRBJ2-5 | NA | TRBV5-1 | once | CASSLYQGQEETQLF | TGCGCCAGCAGCTTGTATCAGGGCCAGGAAGAGACCCAGTTATTC
15 | TRBJ2-7 | TRBD2 | TRBV10-3 | NA | CAISEATSGEYEQYF | TGTGCCATCAGTGAGGCGACTAGCGGTGAATACGAGCAGTATTTC
13 | TRBJ2-3 | TRBD2 | TRBV12-3/TRBV12-4 | once | CAGTTSGTDTQYF | TGTGCCGGCACTACTAGCGGCACAGATACGCAGTATTTT
15 | TRBJ1-1 | NA | TRBV5-5 | NA | CASSQDAERYTEAFF | TGTGCCAGCAGCCAAGACGCTGAGCGGTACACTGAAGCTTTCTTT
13 | TRBJ2-5 | NA | TRBV10-3 | many | CATLGLPQETQYF | TGTGCCACCTTGGGACTCCCCCAAGAGACCCAGTACTTC
17 | TRBJ2-3 | TRBD1 | TRBV24-1 | NA | CAPSDPGTGGLADTQYF | TGTGCCCCCAGTGACCCCGGGACAGGCGGGTTAGCAGATACGCAGTATTTT
15 | TRBJ2-7 | TRBD1 | TRBV28 | many | CASSPGTGVFYEQYF | TGTGCCAGCAGCCCCGGGACAGGAGTCTTCTACGAGCAGTACTTC
14 | TRBJ1-2 | NA | TRBV6-6 | NA | CTSRPTGGMEGYTF | TGTACCAGCCGACCTACGGGGGGCATGGAAGGCTACACCTTC
17 | TRBJ2-7 | NA | TRBV6-6 | NA | CASSSSSNQGPREEQYF | TGTGCCAGCAGTTCCTCGTCGAATCAGGGGCCTAGGGAGGAGCAGTACTTC
17 | TRBJ2-3 | TRBD2 | TRBV7-2 | once | CANSLERTSGSLYTQYF | TGTGCCAACAGCTTAGAGAGGACTAGCGGGAGTTTATATACGCAGTATTTT
19 | TRBJ2-3 | TRBD2 | TRBV5-8 | NA | CASSRRLAGEYKSTDTQYF | TGTGCCAGCAGCCGAAGACTAGCGGGAGAGTATAAGAGCACAGATACGCAATATTTT
15 | TRBJ2-2 | NA | TRBV7-2 | many | CASSLLSVNTGELFF | TGTGCCAGCAGCTTATTATCTGTTAACACCGGGGAGCTGTTTTTT